This TCR beta chain derives from a study of blood T cell repertoires in COVID-19. In the authors' methods: Nucleated cell counts were estimated from reference gene primer amplification. TCRdb's table, derived via immunoSEQ multiplex PCR, lists solely in-frame clones and lacks some. From that table come the V and J calls and clone size; the DNA was used to work out D and trimming. This repertoire shows about 170,000 clones, over 65% found once; its top ten account for roughly 8.6%. CDR1 is MNHNY, CDR2 SVGAGI, per germline (reference sequence). V dropped 6 bases and J dropped 8 bases, with 13 bases sitting between them. The CDR3 consists of 12 residues.

The receptor's source is a man aged 60 to 75 with acute or convalescent COVID-19. Input material: peripheral blood. The rearrangement links TRBV6-6 to TRBJ1-2; tentatively, D is TRBD1 (6 bases). CDR3: CASSRDKNGYTF. The CDR3 bases are TGTGCCAGCAGCCGGGACAAGAACGGCTACACCTTC.